Sequencing of this T cell receptor beta chain was carried out in a study of T cells in localized non-small cell lung cancer. Study conclusions and caveats: A median of 57 of the top 100 tumor clones appeared in adjacent lung, which was paired and uninvolved. Only one tumor region was sequenced, so heterogeneity remains possible.

The CDR3 is made up of 16 amino acids. The germline gives CDR1 SGHRS, CDR2 YFSETQ. Trimming at V came to 0 bases and at J to 5 bases, leaving 8 bases not matched to a gene. As to this clone: Its target is not known.

Sequencing was performed with immunoSEQ multiplex PCR; in TCRdb, only in-frame clones are kept and a portion is missing. Of under 70,000 clones listed, 75% to 90% are singletons. The clonotype comes from a woman aged 40 to 75 with stage I lung adenocarcinoma. The sequenced sample was peripheral blood, obtained before any cancer treatment. V usage is TRBV5-1 and J usage is TRBJ2-5, with TRBD2 matching 9 bases. CDR3 coding DNA: TGCGCCAGCAGCTTGGTGGGCGGGGGGGCTTCGGAGACCCAGTACTTC. Its translation: CASSLVGGGASETQYF.